These 15 T cell receptor beta chains came from one sample sequenced in a study of blood T cell repertoires in COVID-19 (dated by TCRdb to the early 2020s). Libraries were made using the immunoSEQ multiplex PCR assay. Not all clones reach the TCRdb copy of this immuneACCESS table, which keeps in-frame sequences only. Checked studies attribute under half of the gap to unresolved V genes and leave the rest unexplained. The sample data list hundreds of thousands of clones, and 75% to 85% of these were observed just once. The top ten clones comprise about 7% of the sample. The specimen was PBMCs or T cells enriched from blood (not recorded which). Every receptor here comes from a middle-aged woman with acute COVID-19.

This rearrangement joins TRBV19 to TRBJ2-1; perhaps TRBD1 as D (6 bases). The CDR3 length is 16 residues. Between the trimmed V and J ends, which lost 7 bases and 0 bases, there was a span of 16 bases. The germline V gene encodes CDR1 LNHDA and CDR2 SQIVND (reference sequence). The DNA of the CDR3 is TGTGCCAGTACCACCGAGGACAGTAGCTCCTACAATGAGCAGTTCTTC. It specifies CASTTEDSSSYNEQFF.

CDR3 nucleotides: TGTGCCAGCAGCTTAAGACAGGGGATGGTTTACGAGCAGTACTTC. Protein: CASSLRQGMVYEQYF. The chain joins TRBV7-2 to TRBJ2-7, with 8 bases identical to TRBD1. This CDR3 comprises 15 residues. Trimming at V came to 2 bases and at J to 4 bases, leaving 7 bases not matched to a gene. CDR1 and CDR2 from the germline V gene are SGHTA and FQGNSA.

This clone was recorded only once. The chain uses TRBV7-8 and TRBJ1-4; D call uncertain. The CDR3 runs to 12 residues. V was trimmed by 5 bases and J by 5 bases, leaving 6 bases between them. CDR1 is SGHVS and CDR2 is FQNEAQ in the germline V gene. This CDR3 reads CASSPGNEKLFF. As DNA, the CDR3 is TGTGCCAGCAGCCCGGGGAATGAAAAACTGTTTTTT.

The chain is built from TRBV3-1 (or the pseudogene TRBV3-2) and TRBJ1-5; no definite D call. In germline, CDR1 is LGHDT, CDR2 YNNKEL (reference sequence). There are 16 residues in the CDR3. V was shortened by 3 bases and J by 5 bases, with 17 bases between the two germline ends. The CDR3, as DNA: TGTGCCAGCAGCCATGGTATCGCCAGGCTCCATCAGCCCCAGCATTTT. Translated: CASSHGIARLHQPQHF.

V is TRBV11-3 and J is TRBJ2-1; D is possibly TRBD2 (6 bases). The germline gives CDR1 SGHNT, CDR2 YENEEA. CDR3 length: 15 amino acids. V lost 4 bases, J lost 5 bases, and 15 bases lay in between. CDR3 nucleotides: TGTGCCAGCAGCTCTAGACTAGGGTCCAACAATGAGCAGTTCTTC. Amino acid sequence: CASSSRLGSNNEQFF.

This sequence joins TRBV6-2 or TRBV6-3 and TRBJ1-2; no reliable D call. The CDR3 runs 12 residues. Per the germline V gene, CDR1 is MNHEY and CDR2 is SVGEGT. V lost 5 bases and J 5 bases, leaving 9 bases between the germline ends. The CDR3 protein is CASSLGIYGYTF. DNA of the CDR3: TGTGCCAGCAGTCTCGGGATATATGGCTACACCTTC.

This sequence joins TRBV12-3 or TRBV12-4 and TRBJ1-2; D is unresolved. CDR3 length: 11 amino acids. Between the trimmed V and J ends, which lost 11 bases and 1 base, there was a span of 8 bases. CDR3 DNA: TGTGCCGTCGAGATTAACTATGGCTACACCTTC. The encoded protein is CAVEINYGYTF.

This chain joins TRBV11-1 and TRBJ2-2, with 10 bases identical to TRBD2. There are 16 residues in the CDR3. V gave up 5 bases and J gave up 1 base; unmatched junction bases: 4. Per germline, CDR1 SGHAT and CDR2 FQDESV (reference sequence). Here the CDR3 reads CASSTRTSGNTGELFF. The CDR3 nucleotides read TGTGCCAGCAGCACCCGGACTAGCGGGAACACCGGGGAGCTGTTTTTT.

This clone has a handful of counts. This chain links TRBV28 with TRBJ1-6, with 8 bases fitting TRBD1. CDR1 is MDHEN, CDR2 SYDVKM, per germline. V lost 5 bases to trimming and J lost 1 base; unmatched junction nucleotides: 7. This CDR3 contains 17 residues. The CDR3: CASSHGQGGSYNSPLHF. DNA for the CDR3: TGTGCCAGCAGTCATGGACAGGGCGGTTCCTATAATTCACCCCTCCACTTT. The complete variable domain, with remaining parts taken from reference TRBV28 and TRBJ1-6, reads DVKVTQSSRYLVKRTGEKVFLECVQDMDHENMFWYRQDPGLGLRLIYFSYDVKMKEKGDIPEGYSVSREKKERFSLILESASTNQTSMYLCASSHGQGGSYNSPLHFGNGTRLTVT.

This chain uses TRBV2 with TRBJ1-4; D remains ambiguous. Between the trimmed V and J ends, which lost 6 bases and 6 bases, there was a span of 11 bases. Germline CDR1 is SNHLY and CDR2 is FYNNEI. CDR3 length: 13 residues. CDR3 protein: CASRVREDEKLFF. In DNA, the CDR3 is TGTGCCAGCAGAGTTAGGGAGGATGAAAAACTGTTTTTT.

This clone has more than one count but fewer than ten. V gene TRBV19 combines with J gene TRBJ1-6; no definite D call. The CDR3 sequence is 14 residues long. The germline CDR1 and CDR2 sequences are LNHDA and SQIVND (reference sequence). Trimming left V 4 bases short and J 7 bases short, with 11 bases between. In nucleotides, the CDR3 is TGTGCCAGTAGTAGTAAGACTGCGAATTCACCCCTCCACTTT. Translating it yields CASSSKTANSPLHF.

This clone was seen a single time. The chain recombines TRBV6-5 with TRBJ1-4; D possibly corresponds to TRBD1 (6 bases). V was cut by 5 bases and J by 3 bases, with 13 bases left in between. Germline V gives CDR1 MNHEY, CDR2 SVGAGI. CDR3 length equals 15 residues. This CDR3 is CASSRQGMANEKLFF. CDR3 in DNA: TGTGCCAGCAGTCGCCAGGGGATGGCTAATGAAAAACTGTTTTTT.

V gene TRBV3-1 (or the pseudogene TRBV3-2) combines with J gene TRBJ1-1, with TRBD1 as a possible D gene (5 bases). V was cut by 5 bases and J by 2 bases, with 15 bases left in between. CDR1 LGHDT and CDR2 YNNKEL come from the germline V gene (reference sequence). The CDR3 covers 15 residues. The CDR3 loop reads CASSFRDSGNTEAFF. CDR3 DNA: TGTGCCAGCAGCTTCCGGGACTCGGGAAACACTGAAGCTTTCTTT.

The chain recombines TRBV27 with TRBJ1-5; 9 nucleotides line up with TRBD1. Germline V CDR1 and CDR2: MNHEY, SMNVEV (reference sequence). The CDR3 sequence is 14 residues long. V dropped 8 bases and J dropped 0; count of bases not matched to a gene: 2. Here the CDR3 DNA reads TGTGCCAGCGGGACAGGGATTAGCAATCAGCCCCAGCATTTT. The encoded protein is CASGTGISNQPQHF.

V is TRBV28 and J is TRBJ2-7; 10 bases align to TRBD1. CDR3 length: 16 amino acids. The J segment lost 3 bases and the V segment lost 4 bases, leaving 9 bases of the junction unmatched. Looked up from germline, CDR1 is MDHEN and CDR2 is SYDVKM. The chain's CDR3 is CASSSTGTGVDYEQYF. CDR3 coding DNA: TGTGCCAGCAGTTCAACCGGGACAGGGGTTGACTACGAGCAGTACTTC.